This record looks at one TCR beta chain sequence and its context. There are 15 residues in the CDR3. V lost 1 base and J lost 1, with 10 bases in between. After extraction with the RNeasy kit, about 0.45 to 1 ug of the RNA was reverse transcribed using random hexamers. TCRdb passed the immunoSEQ multiplex PCR reads through MiXCR, listing each CDR3 protein once. Found here are more than 90,000 distinct CDR3 sequences, around 92% of them singletons; the top ten hold around 0.085%. The data are from a study of CD8 T cells in Susac syndrome. The sequence was obtained from a human donor with multiple sclerosis. Sequences were obtained from CD4+ T cells from PBMCs. The V and J genes are TRBV12-3 or TRBV12-4 and TRBJ1-1; D remains ambiguous. CDR3 coding DNA: TGTGCCAGCAGTTTAGGGGCAGGATGGAACACTGAAGCTTTCTTT. Translated: CASSLGAGWNTEAFF.